Below are 21 T cell receptor beta chains sequenced from a single sample in a study of cytomegalovirus exposure and HLA in healthy donors (dated by TCRdb to about 2017). The library came from the immunoSEQ multiplex PCR assay. For the multiplex PCR, a mixture combining 60 forward primers for TCR Vbeta segments and 13 reverse primers for TCR Jbeta segments was used. Not all clones reach the TCRdb copy of this immuneACCESS table, which keeps in-frame sequences only. Checked studies attribute under half of the gap to unresolved V genes and leave the rest unexplained. The sample contains 120,000 or so clones, 81% of them found a single time. The ten largest account for about 1.8% of the sample. The sample taken for sequencing was PBMCs. These receptors were obtained from a man younger than 30 in good health and CMV-seronegative.

The rearrangement links TRBV19 to TRBJ2-3, with D possibly being TRBD2 (5 bases). Germline V CDR1 and CDR2: LNHDA, SQIVND (reference sequence). With 6 bases removed from V and 4 bases from J, the gap between germline ends came to 14 bases. The CDR3 consists of 14 residues. CDR3 protein: CASRSGPAPDTQYF. The CDR3 coding sequence is TGTGCCAGTAGGAGCGGACCAGCCCCAGATACGCAGTATTTT. Full variable domain (remainder filled in from reference TRBV19 and TRBJ2-3): DGGITQSPKYLFRKEGQNVTLSCEQNLNHDAMYWYRQDPGQGLRLIYYSQIVNDFQKGDIAEGYSVSREKKESFPLTVTSAQKNPTAFYLCASRSGPAPDTQYFGPGTRLTVL.

Only a few counts were recorded for this clone. J is TRBJ1-1 and V is TRBV19; no firm D call. Trimming stripped 4 bases from V and 0 bases from J, with 9 bases between. Germline CDR1 LNHDA, CDR2 SQIVND (reference sequence). This CDR3 region has 14 residues. CDR3 nucleotides: TGTGCCAGTAGTAAAACTCTTCTGAACACTGAAGCTTTCTTT. Translated, it gives CASSKTLLNTEAFF. The full variable domain, its missing parts supplied by reference TRBV19 and TRBJ1-1, is DGGITQSPKYLFRKEGQNVTLSCEQNLNHDAMYWYRQDPGQGLRLIYYSQIVNDFQKGDIAEGYSVSREKKESFPLTVTSAQKNPTAFYLCASSKTLLNTEAFFGQGTRLTVV.

This chain connects TRBV2 to TRBJ2-5; 11 bases are a match to TRBD1. J was trimmed by 1 base and V by 8 bases; bases with no gene match: 9. CDR1 is SNHLY, CDR2 FYNNEI, per germline. The CDR3 length is 16 residues. CDR3 protein: CASQGQGVSVQETQYF. CDR3 nucleotides: TGTGCCAGCCAGGGACAGGGGGTTTCCGTCCAAGAGACCCAGTACTTC.

This chain uses TRBV6-6 with TRBJ1-4; TRBD1 matches at 11 bases. The CDR3 spans 15 residues. Trimming took 2 bases from V and 8 from J; bases not matched to a gene: 4. The germline CDR1 and CDR2 sequences are MNHNY and SVGAGI (reference sequence). The CDR3 nucleotides read TGTGCCAGCAGTTACAAGGGGACAGGGGGAGAAAAACTGTTTTTT. This encodes CASSYKGTGGEKLFF.

The rearrangement uses TRBV5-5 and TRBJ2-7; tentatively, D is TRBD2 (6 bases). Looked up from germline, CDR1 is SGHKS and CDR2 is YYEKEE (reference sequence). V was cut by 0 bases and J by 5 bases, with 6 bases left in between. The CDR3 length is 12 residues. CDR3 amino acids: CASSLGGDEQYF. The CDR3 DNA is TGTGCCAGCAGCTTGGGGGGGGACGAGCAGTACTTC.

V gene TRBV19 combines with J gene TRBJ1-2; possibly TRBD1 for D (5 bases). The CDR3 covers 13 residues. Germline CDR1 reads LNHDA; CDR2 reads SQIVND (reference sequence). Between the trimmed V and J ends, which lost 1 base and 6 bases, there was a span of 9 bases. The CDR3 sequence is CASSIAGTDGYTF. The CDR3 DNA reads as TGTGCCAGTAGTATAGCAGGGACTGATGGCTACACCTTC.

This chain uses TRBV27 with TRBJ1-1; 7 nucleotides match TRBD1. CDR1 is MNHEY and CDR2 is SMNVEV in the germline V gene (reference sequence). Losses at the gene ends were 3 bases for V and 1 base for J; bases not matched to a gene: 8. This CDR3 spans 16 amino acids. CDR3 in DNA: TGTGCCAGCAGTTTCGGACACAGGGGAGCGAACACTGAAGCTTTCTTT. Translated, it gives CASSFGHRGANTEAFF.

The CDR3 protein is CASSYSSGGAVTQYF. CDR3 DNA sequence: TGTGCCAGCAGTTACTCTAGCGGGGGGGCCGTCACGCAGTATTTT. The chain couples TRBV6-5 to TRBJ2-3; TRBD2 agrees at 11 bases. With V trimmed by 0 bases and J by 9 bases, 5 bases remained unmatched. The CDR3 has 15 residues. Germline CDR1 and CDR2: MNHEY and SVGAGI.

This clone was recorded only once. The genes are TRBV5-5 and TRBJ1-3; the D gene is possibly TRBD1 (5 bases). The ends were cut back, 4 bases at V and 0 bases at J, with 14 bases in the middle. The germline V gene has CDR1 SGHKS and CDR2 YYEKEE (reference sequence). This CDR3 has 16 residues. CDR3: CASSVGGVHSGNTIYF. In DNA form, the CDR3 reads TGTGCCAGCAGCGTGGGGGGGGTGCACTCTGGAAACACCATATATTTT.

This sequence joins TRBV5-1 and TRBJ2-7; a possible D gene is TRBD2 (5 bases). This CDR3 comprises 14 residues. V dropped 1 base and J dropped 5 bases, with 13 bases sitting between them. The germline V gene has CDR1 SGHRS and CDR2 YFSETQ. The CDR3 loop reads CASSLSQPRDEQYF. As DNA, the CDR3 is TGCGCCAGCAGCTTGTCCCAGCCGCGGGACGAGCAGTACTTC.

The chain carries TRBV11-3 and TRBJ2-7; 8 nucleotides line up with TRBD1. The CDR3 is 15 amino acids. After removal of 3 bases from V and 5 bases from J, the junction contained 9 bases not matched to a gene. Germline V gene sequence: CDR1 SGHNT, CDR2 YENEEA. The CDR3 spells CASSFGNRGIDEQYF. The CDR3 DNA reads TGTGCCAGCAGCTTCGGCAACAGGGGGATCGACGAGCAGTACTTC.

J is TRBJ1-5 and V is TRBV2; D may be TRBD1 (6 bases). V was shortened by 6 bases and J by 8 bases, with 17 bases between the two germline ends. This CDR3 region has 14 residues. CDR1 is SNHLY and CDR2 is FYNNEI in the germline V gene. The CDR3, as DNA: TGTGCCAGCAGCAGGGGCCGCGGTATTGAGCCCCAGCATTTT. Encoded protein: CASSRGRGIEPQHF.

About this clone itself: Other DNA sequences from this sample encode an identical CDR3 as well. The chain uses TRBV27 and TRBJ2-7; a possible D gene is TRBD2 (5 bases). Trimming pared 6 bases from V and 4 bases from J, leaving 13 bases between. From germline, CDR1 is MNHEY and CDR2 SMNVEV (reference sequence). The length of the CDR3 is 13 residues. The CDR3 DNA sequence: TGTGCCAGCAGCCCCGGAGGCCCTTACGAGCAGTACTTC. As protein: CASSPGGPYEQYF.

This chain uses TRBV7-9 with TRBJ1-1, with D unclear. The CDR3 consists of 11 residues. Germline-derived CDR1 and CDR2 are SEHNR and FQNEAQ (reference sequence). V shed 8 bases and J shed 1 base, with 5 bases lying between them. CDR3: CASEQNTEAFF. As DNA, the CDR3 is TGTGCCAGCGAGCAGAACACTGAAGCTTTCTTT.

The sample holds one count of this clone. The chain couples TRBV10-3 to TRBJ2-5; possibly TRBD1 for D (5 bases). V was shortened by 5 bases and J by 1 base, with 11 bases between the two germline ends. Germline CDR1 and CDR2: ENHRY and SYGVKD. This CDR3 has 14 amino acids. The CDR3: CAISTRQLQETQYF. Here the CDR3 DNA reads TGTGCCATCAGTACTCGACAGCTCCAAGAGACCCAGTACTTC.

V is TRBV19 and J is TRBJ2-7; D is perhaps TRBD2 (6 bases). The CDR3 extends over 14 amino acids. V lost 2 bases and J 6 bases, leaving 14 bases between the germline ends. Germline CDR1 is LNHDA and CDR2 is SQIVND (reference sequence). Written as DNA, the CDR3 is TGTGCCAGTAGTATAAAAGTCCAGGGAGGCGAGCAGTACTTC. Amino acids: CASSIKVQGGEQYF.

This clone was seen only a few times. The rearrangement joins TRBV27 to TRBJ2-7; D gene unclear. This CDR3 is 15 amino acids long. Germline V gives CDR1 MNHEY, CDR2 SMNVEV (reference sequence). The V end lost 3 bases, the J end lost 3 bases, and 15 bases lay between the germline ends. Here the CDR3 reads CASSFATGSIYEQYF. The DNA of the CDR3 is TGTGCCAGCAGTTTCGCCACCGGGTCGATCTACGAGCAGTACTTC.

The chain uses TRBV4-2 and TRBJ1-2, with D maybe TRBD1 (6 bases). CDR1 and CDR2 (germline): LGHNA, YNFKEQ. This CDR3 has 17 amino acids. V dropped 4 bases and J dropped 0 bases, with 18 bases sitting between them. The CDR3, as DNA: TGTGCCAGCAGCCCCGAGGGGGGGGCAAGAGCTAACTATGGCTACACCTTC. This translates into CASSPEGGARANYGYTF.

This chain links TRBV5-1 with TRBJ1-2; TRBD1 might be the D (5 bases). Germline V gives CDR1 SGHRS, CDR2 YFSETQ. The CDR3 loop spans 17 amino acids. V dropped 4 bases and J dropped 0 bases, with 19 bases sitting between them. The CDR3 DNA reads as TGCGCCAGCAGCCCGACAGCGTACTCTTCAGCTAACTATGGCTACACCTTC. Protein product: CASSPTAYSSANYGYTF.

The J gene is TRBJ2-5, the V gene TRBV7-2, with 7 positions matching TRBD2. Germline V lookup: CDR1 SGHTA, CDR2 FQGNSA. V shed 7 bases, J shed 2 bases, and the junction held 7 bases outside the gene matches. The CDR3 runs 14 residues. The CDR3 coding sequence is TGTGCCAGCACCCTAGTGGGGGGGCAAGAGACCCAGTACTTC. Protein: CASTLVGGQETQYF. The variable domain in full, completed from reference TRBV7-2 and TRBJ2-5, reads GAGVSQSPSNKVTEKGKDVELRCDPISGHTALYWYRQSLGQGLEFLIYFQGNSAPDKSGLPSDRFSAERTGGSVSTLTIQRTQQEDSAVYLCASTLVGGQETQYFGPGTRLLVL.

This clone was counted a few times. This chain uses TRBV5-4 with TRBJ1-2; the D is unclear. Trimming stripped 2 bases from V and 6 bases from J, with 17 bases between. CDR1 and CDR2 (germline): SGHNT, YYREEE (reference sequence). There are 15 residues in the CDR3. CDR3 in DNA: TGTGCCAGCAGCTTAAGAGAGGGAGGAGTGGATGGCTACACCTTC. Residues: CASSLREGGVDGYTF.